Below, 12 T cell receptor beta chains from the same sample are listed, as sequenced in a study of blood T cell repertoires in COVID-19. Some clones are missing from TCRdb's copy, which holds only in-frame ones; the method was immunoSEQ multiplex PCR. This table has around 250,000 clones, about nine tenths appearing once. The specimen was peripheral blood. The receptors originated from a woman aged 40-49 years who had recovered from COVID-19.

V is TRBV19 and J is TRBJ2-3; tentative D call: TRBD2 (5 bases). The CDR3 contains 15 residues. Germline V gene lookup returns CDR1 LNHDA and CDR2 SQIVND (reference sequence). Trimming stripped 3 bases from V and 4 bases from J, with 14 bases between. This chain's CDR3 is CASSIRRGWSDTQYF. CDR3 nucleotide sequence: TGTGCCAGTAGTATCCGTCGGGGATGGTCAGATACGCAGTATTTT.

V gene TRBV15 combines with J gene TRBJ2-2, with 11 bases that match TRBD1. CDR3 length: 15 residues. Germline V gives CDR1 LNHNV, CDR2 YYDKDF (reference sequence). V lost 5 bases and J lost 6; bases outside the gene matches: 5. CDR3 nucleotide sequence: TGTGCCACCAGCCCTGGACAGGGGGCCTCCGGGGAGCTGTTTTTT. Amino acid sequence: CATSPGQGASGELFF.

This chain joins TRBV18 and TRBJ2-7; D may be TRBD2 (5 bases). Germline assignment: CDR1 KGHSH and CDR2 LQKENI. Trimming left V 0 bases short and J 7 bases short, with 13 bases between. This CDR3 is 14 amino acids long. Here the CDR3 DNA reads TGTGCCAGCTCACCACCAGAAGTCGGGGATGAGCAGTACTTC. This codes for CASSPPEVGDEQYF.

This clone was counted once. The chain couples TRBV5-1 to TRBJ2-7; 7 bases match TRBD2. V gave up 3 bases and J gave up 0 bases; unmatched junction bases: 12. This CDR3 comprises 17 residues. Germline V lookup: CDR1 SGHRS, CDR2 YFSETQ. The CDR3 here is CASSWDYGGSSSYEQYF. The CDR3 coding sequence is TGCGCCAGCAGCTGGGACTATGGGGGAAGCAGCTCCTACGAGCAGTACTTC.

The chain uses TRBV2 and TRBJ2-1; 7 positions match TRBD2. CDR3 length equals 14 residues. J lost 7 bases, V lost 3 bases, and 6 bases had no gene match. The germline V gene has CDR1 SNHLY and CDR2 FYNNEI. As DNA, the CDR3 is TGTGCCAGCAGTGATGGGGGAGGGCCGAATGAGCAGTTCTTC. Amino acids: CASSDGGGPNEQFF.

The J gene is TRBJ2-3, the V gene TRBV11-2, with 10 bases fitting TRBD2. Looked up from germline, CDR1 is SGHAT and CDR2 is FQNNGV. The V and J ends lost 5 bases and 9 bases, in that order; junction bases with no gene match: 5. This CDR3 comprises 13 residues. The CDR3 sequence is CASSDRTSGTQYF. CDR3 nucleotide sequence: TGTGCCAGCAGCGACCGGACTAGCGGCACGCAGTATTTT. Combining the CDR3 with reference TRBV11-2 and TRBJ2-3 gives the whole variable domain EAGVAQSPRYKIIEKRQSVAFWCNPISGHATLYWYQQILGQGPKLLIQFQNNGVVDDSQLPKDRFSAERLKGVDSTLKIQPAKLEDSAVYLCASSDRTSGTQYFGPGTRLTVL.

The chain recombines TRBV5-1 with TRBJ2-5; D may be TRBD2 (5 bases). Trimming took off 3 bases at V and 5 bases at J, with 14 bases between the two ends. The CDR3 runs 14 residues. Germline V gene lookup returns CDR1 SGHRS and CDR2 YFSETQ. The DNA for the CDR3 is TGCGCCAGCAGCTCCTCGGGGTTAAGTGAGACCCAGTACTTC. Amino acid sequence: CASSSSGLSETQYF.

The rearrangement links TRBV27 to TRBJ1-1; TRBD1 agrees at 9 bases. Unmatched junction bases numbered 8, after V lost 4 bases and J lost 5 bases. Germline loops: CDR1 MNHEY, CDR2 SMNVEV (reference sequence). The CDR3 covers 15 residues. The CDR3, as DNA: TGTGCCAGCAGTTCTTTAGGACAGGGGAGGACTGAAGCTTTCTTT. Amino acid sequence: CASSSLGQGRTEAFF.

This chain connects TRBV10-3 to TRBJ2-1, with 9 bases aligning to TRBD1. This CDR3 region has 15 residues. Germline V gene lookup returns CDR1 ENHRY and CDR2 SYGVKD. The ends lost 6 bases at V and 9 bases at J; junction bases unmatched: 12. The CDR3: CAISPPGQGFTEQFF. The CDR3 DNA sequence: TGTGCCATCAGCCCACCGGGACAGGGTTTTACTGAGCAGTTCTTC.

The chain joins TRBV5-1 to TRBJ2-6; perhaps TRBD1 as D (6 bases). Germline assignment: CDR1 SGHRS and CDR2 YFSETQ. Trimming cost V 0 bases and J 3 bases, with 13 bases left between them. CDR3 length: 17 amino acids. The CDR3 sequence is CASSLGATGFGANVLTF. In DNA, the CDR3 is TGCGCCAGCAGCTTGGGGGCGACAGGATTTGGGGCCAACGTCCTGACTTTC.

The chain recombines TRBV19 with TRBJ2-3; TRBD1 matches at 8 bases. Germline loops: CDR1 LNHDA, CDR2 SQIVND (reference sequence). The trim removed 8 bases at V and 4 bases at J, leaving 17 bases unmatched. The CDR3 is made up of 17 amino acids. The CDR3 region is CASSTPGTGSLADTQYF. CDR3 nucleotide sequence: TGTGCCAGTTCTACCCCAGGGACAGGTAGTCTCGCAGATACGCAGTATTTT.

CDR3 region: CASNLGTGNTGELFF. Here the CDR3 DNA reads TGTGCCAGCAACCTCGGGACAGGGAACACCGGGGAGCTGTTTTTT. The V call is TRBV13, the J call TRBJ2-2; 8 bases fit TRBD1. The CDR3 length is 15 residues. The J segment lost 1 base and the V segment lost 7 bases, leaving 5 bases of the junction unmatched. Germline-derived CDR1 and CDR2 are PRHDT and FYEKMQ (reference sequence).